Following are 18 T cell receptor beta chains from one sample sequenced in a study of T cell responses to AZD1222 COVID-19 vaccine. The protocol was immunoSEQ multiplex PCR, while the TCRdb copy is restricted to in-frame clones and leaves out a portion. The table lists 120,000 to 150,000 clones, approximately 89% of them singletons. This material consisted of peripheral blood, taken on day 0 of AZD1222 vaccination. These receptors came from an adult in good health.

The genes are TRBV13 and TRBJ2-7, with TRBD2 matching over 7 bases. The V and J ends lost 6 bases and 4 bases, in that order; junction bases with no gene match: 9. The CDR3 sequence is 14 residues long. Looked up from germline, CDR1 is PRHDT and CDR2 is FYEKMQ (reference sequence). The CDR3 sequence is CASRPWGGAYEQYF. CDR3 DNA sequence: TGTGCCAGCAGACCCTGGGGGGGTGCGTACGAGCAGTACTTC. The entire variable domain, with the rest obtained from reference TRBV13 and TRBJ2-7, is as follows: AAGVIQSPRHLIKEKRETATLKCYPIPRHDTVYWYQQGPGQDPQFLISFYEKMQSDKGSIPDRFSAQQFSDYHSELNMSSLELGDSALYFCASRPWGGAYEQYFGPGTRLTVT.

This rearrangement joins TRBV6-5 to TRBJ1-2; possible D gene TRBD1, 6 bases. Trimming left V 4 bases short and J 5 bases short, with 17 bases between. CDR1 and CDR2 from the germline V gene are MNHEY and SVGAGI. The length of the CDR3 is 15 residues. Written as DNA, the CDR3 is TGTGCCAGCAGTTTGCTACCTACAGGGTTTTATGGCTACACCTTC. Translating it yields CASSLLPTGFYGYTF.

V gene TRBV29-1 combines with J gene TRBJ1-4, with 12 nucleotides matching TRBD1. The junction had 15 bases not matched to a gene; V was cut back by 6 bases and J by 10 bases. The germline gives CDR1 SQVTM, CDR2 ANQGSEA. This CDR3 has 16 amino acids. CDR3 bases: TGCAGCGTAAATGACTGGACCGGGACAGGGGGCGGAAAACTGTTTTTT. Its translation: CSVNDWTGTGGGKLFF.

The V and J genes are TRBV5-4 and TRBJ2-7; 8 bases are a match to TRBD2. The CDR3 runs to 13 residues. V dropped 6 bases and J dropped 3; count of bases not matched to a gene: 5. Germline V gene data show CDR1 as SGHNT and CDR2 as YYREEE (reference sequence). The CDR3 DNA sequence: TGTGCCAGCAATCGGGGGGGCGGCTACGAGCAGTACTTC. Protein product: CASNRGGGYEQYF.

The chain links TRBV9 to TRBJ2-3, with a weak D call TRBD2 (7 bases). V was cut by 0 bases and J by 4 bases, with 12 bases left in between. This CDR3 has 15 amino acids. CDR1 is SGDLS, CDR2 YYNGEE, per germline. In DNA, the CDR3 is TGTGCCAGCAGCGTAGAGGGGGGGCTGGCAGATACGCAGTATTTT. This sequence encodes CASSVEGGLADTQYF.

The J gene is TRBJ1-1, the V gene TRBV18; D is ambiguous. The V end lost 2 bases, the J end lost 5 bases, and 3 bases lay between the germline ends. This CDR3 comprises 11 residues. Germline V gene lookup returns CDR1 KGHSH and CDR2 LQKENI. CDR3 bases: TGTGCCAGCTCACCAGAGACTGAAGCTTTCTTT. Encoded protein: CASSPETEAFF.

This clone was seen only once. This chain uses TRBV4-3 with TRBJ2-7; 9 bases line up with TRBD2. This CDR3 region has 14 residues. CDR1 is LGHNA, CDR2 YSLEER, per germline. V shed 0 bases and J 10 bases; nucleotides not matched to a gene: 7. The CDR3 DNA reads as TGCGCCAGCAGCCAAGAGGTGCGGGGGGGCCGACAGTACTTC. It specifies CASSQEVRGGRQYF.

The gene calls are TRBV4-3 and TRBJ2-5; no reliable D call. CDR3 length equals 13 residues. V was shortened by 3 bases and J by 2 bases, with 7 bases between the two germline ends. The germline gives CDR1 LGHNA, CDR2 YSLEER. The CDR3 region is CASSQGPQETQYF. CDR3 in DNA: TGCGCCAGCAGCCAGGGCCCGCAAGAGACCCAGTACTTC.

The chain has TRBV6-5 and TRBJ2-7, with D possibly being TRBD2 (6 bases). Trimming took 0 bases from V and 4 from J, leaving 13 bases between them. Germline CDR1 is MNHEY and CDR2 is SVGAGI. CDR3 size: 15 residues. The CDR3 nucleotides read TGTGCCAGCAGTTACTCGAACGGGGGAGGATACGAGCAGTACTTC. Translating it yields CASSYSNGGGYEQYF.

The V gene is TRBV19, the J gene TRBJ1-5; 7 positions match TRBD1. The germline V gene has CDR1 LNHDA and CDR2 SQIVND (reference sequence). The CDR3 extends over 12 amino acids. Unmatched junction bases numbered 5, after V lost 8 bases and J lost 7 bases. CDR3 nucleotide sequence: TGTGCCAGTCGGGGAGGGGGCCAGCCCCAGCATTTT. Protein product: CASRGGGQPQHF. The variable domain in full, with the rest retrieved from reference TRBV19 and TRBJ1-5, is DGGITQSPKYLFRKEGQNVTLSCEQNLNHDAMYWYRQDPGQGLRLIYYSQIVNDFQKGDIAEGYSVSREKKESFPLTVTSAQKNPTAFYLCASRGGGQPQHFGDGTRLSIL.

J is TRBJ1-2 and V is TRBV3-1 (or the pseudogene TRBV3-2), with a weak D call TRBD1 (5 bases). The CDR3 is 12 amino acids. CDR1 and CDR2 from the germline V gene are LGHDT and YNNKEL (reference sequence). V was shortened by 4 bases and J by 8 bases, with 11 bases between the two germline ends. For the CDR3, the DNA is TGTGCCAGCAGCCTGGCGGGGGTAGGCTACACCTTC. Translating it yields CASSLAGVGYTF.

The chain links TRBV7-9 to TRBJ2-7; D uncertain. The V end was cut by 7 bases, the J end by 7 bases, with 14 bases between. Germline loops: CDR1 SEHNR, CDR2 FQNEAQ (reference sequence). This CDR3 is built from 12 residues. The CDR3 DNA sequence: TGTGCCAGCACCGCCTACTTCGATGAGCAGTACTTC. Translating it yields CASTAYFDEQYF.

This clone showed up just once. The chain combines TRBV5-1 with TRBJ2-2; possibly TRBD1 for D (5 bases). The germline V gene encodes CDR1 SGHRS and CDR2 YFSETQ. V lost 4 bases and J 2 bases, leaving 12 bases between the germline ends. The CDR3 is 15 amino acids. Here the CDR3 reads CASSMDKPNTGELFF. The CDR3 DNA follows: TGCGCCAGCAGCATGGACAAACCTAACACCGGGGAGCTGTTTTTT.

This rearrangement joins TRBV7-2 to TRBJ1-6; D possibly corresponds to TRBD1 (6 bases). The V gene's germline CDR1 is SGHTA and CDR2 FQGNSA. Trimming pared 5 bases from V and 0 bases from J, leaving 8 bases between. The CDR3 extends over 15 amino acids. The CDR3, as DNA: TGTGCCAGCAGCCTACAGGGCTCCTATAATTCACCCCTCCACTTT. As protein: CASSLQGSYNSPLHF.

V is TRBV27 and J is TRBJ1-4; a weak D match, TRBD1 (5 bases). The CDR3 has 12 residues. Germline CDR1 MNHEY, CDR2 SMNVEV (reference sequence). The V end lost 8 bases, the J end lost 7 bases, and 11 bases lay between the germline ends. As DNA, the CDR3 is TGTGCCAGCGGGGCGGTCCGTGAAAAACTGTTTTTT. Translation: CASGAVREKLFF.

The chain is built from TRBV18 and TRBJ1-6; 7 nucleotides match TRBD1. Germline trimming cut 1 base from V and 7 bases from J; bases unmatched to any gene: 4. CDR3 length: 15 residues. The germline V gene encodes CDR1 KGHSH and CDR2 LQKENI. CDR3 bases: TGTGCCAGCTCACCACTTCAGGGGGAAAATTCACCCCTCCACTTT. This encodes CASSPLQGENSPLHF.

The chain combines TRBV7-9 with TRBJ2-1; 12 bases map to TRBD2. The CDR3 contains 15 residues. J was trimmed by 5 bases and V by 5 bases; bases with no gene match: 4. Germline values: CDR1 SEHNR, CDR2 FQNEAQ (reference sequence). This CDR3 is CASSPRLAGDNEQFF. The CDR3 region has the DNA TGTGCCAGCAGCCCAAGACTAGCGGGGGACAATGAGCAGTTCTTC.

This clone was counted only a few times. This chain connects TRBV6-2 or TRBV6-3 to TRBJ1-5; 9 bases fit TRBD1. The V segment lost 2 bases and the J segment 7 bases; nucleotides outside the gene matches: 9. Per germline, CDR1 MNHEY and CDR2 SVGEGT. This CDR3 is 16 amino acids long. The chain's CDR3 is CASSYDRTGVKQPQHF. CDR3 in DNA: TGTGCCAGCAGTTACGACCGGACAGGGGTCAAGCAGCCCCAGCATTTT.